The 26 T cell receptor beta chains below come from one sample, sequenced in a study of T cells in Graves' hyperthyroidism and ophthalmopathy. Amplification of TCR beta CDR3 regions used RNA as the template. HTBI primers drove first-round RT-PCR of the TCR CDR3. TCRdb processed the multiplex PCR reads anew with MiXCR; each CDR3 protein has one entry. The table has about 160,000 distinct CDR3 sequences, 9.4% seen once. Material: blood. The receptors stem from a woman aged 18-29 years with Graves' hyperthyroidism that later progressed to Graves' ophthalmopathy.

A remark on this clonotype: Possible read error: a much larger clone is one base away. This chain joins TRBV5-1 and TRBJ1-2; D remains unclear. CDR3 length: 15 residues. The germline V gene encodes CDR1 SGHRS and CDR2 YFSETQ. The CDR3 DNA reads TGCGCCATCAGCTTAGACGGCTATTCTAACTATGGCTACACCTTC. Amino acids: CAISLDGYSNYGYTF.

This clonotype was picked up a small number of times. It may be a read error: a sequence one base away is much more abundant. The chain has TRBV12-3 or TRBV12-4 and TRBJ2-2; D may correspond to TRBD1 or TRBD2 (5 bases each). The CDR3 has 16 residues. The CDR3 bases are TGTGCCAGCAGCCCCGACGGGACGCAAAACACCGGGGAGCCGTTTTTT. Translating gives CASSPDGTQNTGEPFF.

This clonotype was found many times. V and J are TRBV3-1 and TRBJ2-3; D not certain. Germline V gene data show CDR1 as LGHDT and CDR2 as YNNKEL (reference sequence). CDR3 length: 15 residues. Trimming pared 0 bases from V and 2 bases from J, leaving 9 bases between. The CDR3 bases are TGTGCCAGCAGCCAAGATGCGCGAAACACAGATACGCAGTATTTT. Its protein is CASSQDARNTDTQYF.

In this sample, this clonotype turned up many times. V gene TRBV24-1 combines with J gene TRBJ2-1; weak D call: TRBD2 (6 bases). Germline values: CDR1 KGHDR, CDR2 SFDVKD. The CDR3 contains 17 residues. Trimming shortened V by 6 bases and J by 2 bases, and 19 bases separated the two germline ends. The CDR3: CATSTGLSGPAYNEQFF. CDR3 nucleotides: TGTGCCACCAGTACGGGGCTTAGCGGCCCGGCCTACAATGAGCAGTTCTTC.

This clonotype was picked up many times. The chain is built from TRBV3-1 and TRBJ1-2, with no clear D. From germline, CDR1 is LGHDT and CDR2 YNNKEL (reference sequence). Trimming left V 4 bases short and J 0 bases short, with 21 bases between. CDR3 length equals 18 residues. The CDR3 spells CASSLDLQWGSPNYGYTF. The CDR3 bases are TGTGCCAGCAGCCTTGATCTACAATGGGGATCTCCTAACTATGGCTACACCTTC.

This clonotype was found many times. The V gene is TRBV29-1, the J gene TRBJ2-5, with 10 bases identical to TRBD1. Germline lookup yields CDR1 SQVTM and CDR2 ANQGSEA. This CDR3 spans 16 amino acids. The J segment lost 0 bases and the V segment lost 6 bases, leaving 10 bases of the junction unmatched. The CDR3 spells CSVVTGGKGYQETQYF. CDR3 sequence (DNA): TGCAGCGTCGTGACAGGGGGCAAAGGGTACCAAGAGACCCAGTACTTC.

Many counts were recorded for this clonotype. This rearrangement joins TRBV24-1 to TRBJ2-5; D is uncertain. The CDR3 is made up of 14 amino acids. Trimming removed 3 bases at V and 5 bases at J, with 12 bases between. Germline-derived CDR1 and CDR2 are KGHDR and SFDVKD. CDR3 protein: CATSDTDPRETQYF. CDR3 DNA sequence: TGTGCCACCAGTGATACCGACCCCCGGGAGACCCAGTACTTC.

The rearrangement links TRBV13 to TRBJ2-1; 11 bases fit TRBD2. Losses at the gene ends were 2 bases for V and 2 bases for J; bases not matched to a gene: 2. The CDR3 runs 16 residues. Germline CDR1 reads PRHDT; CDR2 reads FYEKMQ (reference sequence). In DNA, the CDR3 is TGTGCCAGCAGCTTAAAACTAGCGGGAGCCTACAATGAGCAGTTCTTC. It codes for CASSLKLAGAYNEQFF.

In this sample, this clonotype turned up many times. In DNA form, the CDR3 reads TGTGCCAGCAGCGCCAGGGTATACACCGGGGAGCTGTTTTTT. Encoded protein: CASSARVYTGELFF. This chain connects TRBV9 to TRBJ2-2, with D tentatively TRBD1 (5 bases). Per the germline V gene, CDR1 is SGDLS and CDR2 is YYNGEE. The length of the CDR3 is 14 residues. V was cut by 3 bases and J by 3 bases, with 9 bases left in between.

The table lists this clonotype with many counts. The V gene is TRBV2, the J gene TRBJ1-3; D might be TRBD1 (5 bases). The CDR3 spans 12 residues. Germline CDR1 and CDR2: SNHLY and FYNNEI. V gave up 4 bases and J gave up 8 bases, with 9 bases separating them. CDR3 bases: TGTGCCAGCAGTGGACAGACATACACCATATATTTT. Translated, it gives CASSGQTYTIYF.

This clonotype showed up many times. The chain recombines TRBV30 with TRBJ2-1; 11 nucleotides match TRBD2. V shed 4 bases and J 3 bases; nucleotides not matched to a gene: 5. CDR3 length: 15 amino acids. Germline CDR1 GTSNPN, CDR2 SVGIG (reference sequence). The CDR3: CAWTPGTSGYNEQFF. The CDR3 DNA follows: TGTGCCTGGACCCCAGGGACTAGCGGCTACAATGAGCAGTTCTTC. Based on the CDR3 plus reference TRBV30 and TRBJ2-1, the full variable domain is SQTIHQWPATLVQPVGSPLSLECTVEGTSNPNLYWYRQAAGRGLQLLFYSVGIGQISSEVPQNLSASRPQDRQFILSSKKLLLSDSGFYLCAWTPGTSGYNEQFFGPGTRLTVL.

With respect to this clonotype: This may be a read error, as it is one base from a much larger clone. The chain is built from TRBV19 and TRBJ2-1, with TRBD2 matching 11 bases. Germline lookup yields CDR1 LNHDA and CDR2 SQIVND (reference sequence). The CDR3 covers 18 residues. CDR3 nucleotides: TGTGTCAGTAGTATATCACATTTTAGCGGGAGGGGAAACAATGAGCAGTTCTTC. It yields the protein CVSSISHFSGRGNNEQFF.

This clonotype has a count of ten or more. The gene calls are TRBV29-1 and TRBJ1-1; D is uncertain. CDR1 is SQVTM and CDR2 is ANQGSEA in the germline V gene. The CDR3 totals 14 residues. Trimming removed 4 bases from V and 1 base from J, with 13 bases in between. The chain's CDR3 is CSVVGGVQNTEAFF. In DNA, the CDR3 is TGCAGCGTTGTTGGCGGCGTACAGAACACTGAAGCTTTCTTT.

This clonotype turned up a few times. The genes are TRBV20-1 and TRBJ1-2; D gene ambiguous. Germline V CDR1 and CDR2: DFQATT, SNEGSKA (reference sequence). The CDR3 is 13 residues long. The ends were cut back, 6 bases at V and 3 bases at J, with 14 bases in the middle. CDR3 amino acids: CSADAQSHYGYTF. The CDR3 coding sequence is TGCAGTGCCGACGCACAGAGTCACTATGGCTACACCTTC.

V gene TRBV27 combines with J gene TRBJ2-2; 10 bases match TRBD1. With V trimmed by 6 bases and J by 7 bases, 11 bases remained unmatched. In germline, CDR1 is MNHEY, CDR2 SMNVEV (reference sequence). The CDR3 is made up of 16 amino acids. Written as DNA, the CDR3 is TGTGCCAGCAGCAAAGGACAGGGGGGAATAAACGGGGAGCTGTTTTTT. Encoded protein: CASSKGQGGINGELFF.

This clonotype showed up many times. The J gene is TRBJ2-7, the V gene TRBV2; TRBD2 is a possible D gene (6 bases). The CDR3 runs 13 residues. Looked up from germline, CDR1 is SNHLY and CDR2 is FYNNEI. The germline V and J ends were trimmed by 9 bases and 2 bases, with 14 bases remaining between them. This CDR3 is CASKIGLTYEQYF. Here the CDR3 DNA reads TGTGCCAGTAAAATCGGACTAACCTACGAGCAGTACTTC.

This clonotype was seen repeatedly, ten times or more. This chain joins TRBV20-1 and TRBJ1-2, with a weak D call TRBD1 (6 bases). The CDR3 totals 14 residues. From germline, CDR1 is DFQATT and CDR2 SNEGSKA (reference sequence). With 1 base removed from V and 1 base from J, the gap between germline ends came to 10 bases. CDR3 sequence: CSARAGANNYGYTF. The CDR3, as DNA: TGCAGTGCTAGAGCAGGGGCGAATAACTATGGCTACACCTTC.

The chain's CDR3 is CSARDSENTGELFF. CDR3 nucleotide sequence: TGCAGTGCCAGGGACAGCGAAAACACCGGGGAGCTGTTTTTT. This chain uses TRBV20-1 with TRBJ2-2; 7 bases are a match to TRBD1. CDR3 length: 14 residues. V shed 6 bases, J shed 2 bases, and the junction held 6 bases outside the gene matches. In germline, CDR1 is DFQATT, CDR2 SNEGSKA (reference sequence).

This clonotype has a count of ten or more. This chain links TRBV2 with TRBJ1-6, with D possibly TRBD1 on 6 matching bases. The CDR3 covers 14 residues. Per germline, CDR1 SNHLY and CDR2 FYNNEI. The V gene lost 6 bases and the J gene lost 4 bases, with 10 bases spanning the gap. The CDR3 spells CASSGTWYNSPLHF. The DNA of the CDR3 is TGTGCCAGCAGCGGGACATGGTATAATTCACCCCTCCACTTT.

This clonotype was observed many times. V is TRBV7-9 and J is TRBJ1-1, with D possibly TRBD1 on 6 matching bases. V was cut by 6 bases and J by 0 bases, with 17 bases left in between. Germline CDR1 SEHNR, CDR2 FQNEAQ (reference sequence). The CDR3 is made up of 16 amino acids. The CDR3 region is CASSSAGGLVNTEAFF. The CDR3 region has the DNA TGTGCCAGCAGTTCGGCGGGGGGCCTGGTGAACACTGAAGCTTTCTTT.

This clonotype was seen many times. J is TRBJ1-2 and V is TRBV15; D remains unclear. V dropped 0 bases and J dropped 4 bases, with 9 bases sitting between them. The CDR3 runs to 14 residues. Germline values: CDR1 LNHNV, CDR2 YYDKDF (reference sequence). As DNA, the CDR3 is TGTGCCACCAGCAGAGATGTAGGGTCCTATGGCTACACCTTC. This translates into CATSRDVGSYGYTF.

This clonotype was observed a handful of times. V gene TRBV7-9 combines with J gene TRBJ2-3; 14 bases align to TRBD2. The CDR3 is 16 residues long. Germline V gene lookup returns CDR1 SEHNR and CDR2 FQNEAQ (reference sequence). With 5 bases clipped from V and 5 bases from J, the junction kept 6 bases outside the gene matches. CDR3 loop: CASSARTSGGQDTQYF. CDR3 DNA: TGTGCCAGCAGCGCCAGGACTAGCGGGGGGCAAGATACGCAGTATTTT.

The sample holds many counts of this clonotype. This chain uses TRBV2 with TRBJ1-1, with D uncertain. Germline lookup yields CDR1 SNHLY and CDR2 FYNNEI. This CDR3 comprises 18 residues. Deletions cut 0 bases from V and 0 bases from J, with 17 bases between. The CDR3 protein is CASSEALPGFGMNTEAFF. The CDR3 region has the DNA TGTGCCAGCAGTGAAGCGCTTCCGGGGTTCGGCATGAACACTGAAGCTTTCTTT.

Ten or more counts support this clonotype. This chain links TRBV7-9 with TRBJ1-1, with D unclear. V gave up 5 bases and J gave up 3 bases, with 10 bases separating them. The CDR3 contains 13 residues. Germline assignment: CDR1 SEHNR and CDR2 FQNEAQ (reference sequence). The CDR3 reads CASSTLRDTEAFF. The DNA for the CDR3 is TGTGCCAGCAGCACCCTCCGGGACACTGAAGCTTTCTTT.

There are many counts of this clonotype. This sequence joins TRBV6-1 and TRBJ1-4; D possibly corresponds to TRBD1 (5 bases). The germline CDR1 and CDR2 sequences are MNHNS and SASEGT. The CDR3 is 17 amino acids. Trimming pared 3 bases from V and 6 bases from J, leaving 20 bases between. The CDR3 is CASSEHPWGGLDEKLFF. The CDR3 DNA reads TGTGCCAGCAGTGAGCATCCATGGGGGGGATTGGATGAAAAACTGTTTTTT.

This clonotype was recorded many times. The chain has TRBV18 and TRBJ1-1, with D perhaps matching TRBD1 (5 bases). V lost 1 base and J lost 3, with 9 bases in between. CDR1 and CDR2 (germline): KGHSH, LQKENI. CDR3 size: 14 residues. The CDR3 here is CASSPRGGDTEAFF. CDR3 in DNA: TGTGCCAGCTCACCACGGGGGGGGGACACTGAAGCTTTCTTT.